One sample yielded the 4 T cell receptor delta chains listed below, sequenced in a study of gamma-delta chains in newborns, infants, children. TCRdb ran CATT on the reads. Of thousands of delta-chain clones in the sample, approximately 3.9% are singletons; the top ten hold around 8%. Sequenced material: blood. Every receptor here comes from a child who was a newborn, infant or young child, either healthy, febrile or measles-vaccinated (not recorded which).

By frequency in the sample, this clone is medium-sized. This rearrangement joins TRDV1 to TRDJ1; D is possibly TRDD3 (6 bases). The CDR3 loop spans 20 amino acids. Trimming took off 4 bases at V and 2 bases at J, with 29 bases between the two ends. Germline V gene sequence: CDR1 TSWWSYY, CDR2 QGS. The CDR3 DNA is TGTGCTCTTGGGGTTAAACTGGCGGGGCCGAAGGGGTGGGGGACCGATAAACTCATCTTT. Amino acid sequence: CALGVKLAGPKGWGTDKLIF.

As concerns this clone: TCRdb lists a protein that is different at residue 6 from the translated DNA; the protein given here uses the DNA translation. The CDR3 DNA reads TGTGCTCTTGGGGAAGACGGTCCCGGGGGAGAAACTTACACCGATAAACTCATCTTT. Encoded protein: CALGEDGPGGETYTDKLIF. The chain has TRDV1 and TRDJ1; TRDD3 might be the D (6 bases). Per the germline V gene, CDR1 is TSWWSYY and CDR2 is QGS. With 2 bases removed from V and 0 bases from J, the gap between germline ends came to 22 bases. The CDR3 consists of 19 residues.

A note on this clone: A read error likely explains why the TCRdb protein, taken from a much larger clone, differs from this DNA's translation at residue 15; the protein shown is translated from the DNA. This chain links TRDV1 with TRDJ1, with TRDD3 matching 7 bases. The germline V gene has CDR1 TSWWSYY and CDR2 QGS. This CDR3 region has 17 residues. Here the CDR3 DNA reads TGTGCTCTTGGGGAGACCTACCTAACTGGGGAAATCGATAAACCCATCTTT. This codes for CALGETYLTGEIDKPIF.

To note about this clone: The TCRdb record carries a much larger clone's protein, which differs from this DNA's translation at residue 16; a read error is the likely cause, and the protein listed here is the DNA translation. The CDR3 loop reads CALGELPSYWGPYTDELIF. CDR3 bases: TGTGCTCTTGGGGAACTTCCGTCGTACTGGGGACCGTACACCGATGAACTCATCTTT. The chain uses TRDV1 and TRDJ1; 7 positions agree with TRDD3. Germline V gene sequence: CDR1 TSWWSYY, CDR2 QGS. This CDR3 has 19 amino acids.